This is a list of T cell receptor beta chains from one sample in a study of human thymus T cells. Method: immunoSEQ multiplex PCR; TCRdb's copy keeps in-frame clones and lacks some. The sample has approximately 46,000 clones; just under 95% are singletons. Sequenced material: blood. The receptors were sampled from a girl under three years old with a congenital heart defect but otherwise immunologically healthy. The CDR3 runs from the conserved cysteine through the conserved F or W. The order of the fields is J gene, clone size, V gene, D gene, CDR3 DNA, CDR3 protein. D genes are given only for firm matches. Rows give clone size only sometimes, using once, few, many, or a class for an expanded clone.

J gene: TRBJ1-1; clone size: -; V gene: TRBV28; D gene: -; CDR3 DNA: TGTGCCAGCAGTGGGGGCTTGAACACTGAAGCTTTCTTT; CDR3 protein: CASSGGLNTEAFF
J gene: TRBJ1-5; clone size: -; V gene: TRBV27; D gene: -; CDR3 DNA: TGTGCCAGCAGTTTCGACCACCGGGTAGGACAGCCCCAGCATTTT; CDR3 protein: CASSFDHRVGQPQHF
J gene: TRBJ2-7; clone size: -; V gene: TRBV11-3; D gene: TRBD1; CDR3 DNA: TGTGCCAGCAGCGCAGGCTCGGGACAGGGCTACGAGCAGTACTTC; CDR3 protein: CASSAGSGQGYEQYF
J gene: TRBJ1-1; clone size: -; V gene: TRBV20-1; D gene: -; CDR3 DNA: TGCAGTGCGGATAGGGGTACTGAAGCTTTCTTT; CDR3 protein: CSADRGTEAFF
J gene: TRBJ1-4; clone size: -; V gene: TRBV28; D gene: -; CDR3 DNA: TGTGCCAGCAGTCGCAGTATCGGGACGCTCGAAAAACTGTTTTTT; CDR3 protein: CASSRSIGTLEKLFF
J gene: TRBJ2-6; clone size: once; V gene: TRBV6-7; D gene: -; CDR3 DNA: TGTGCCAGCAGTTGGAGCTCTGGGGCCAACGTCCTGACTTTC; CDR3 protein: CASSWSSGANVLTF
J gene: TRBJ2-1; clone size: once; V gene: TRBV10-3; D gene: -; CDR3 DNA: TGTGCCATCAGTGAGGGACTCGTGAGCTCCTACAATGAGCAGTTCTTC; CDR3 protein: CAISEGLVSSYNEQFF
J gene: TRBJ2-5; clone size: once; V gene: TRBV28; D gene: -; CDR3 DNA: TGTGCCAGCAGTTTCTCCGCGGGGGAGACCCAGTACTTC; CDR3 protein: CASSFSAGETQYF
J gene: TRBJ2-7; clone size: -; V gene: TRBV11-2; D gene: TRBD1; CDR3 DNA: TGTGCCAGCAGCTTACTCCAGGGGGCTGGCGAGCAGTACTTC; CDR3 protein: CASSLLQGAGEQYF
J gene: TRBJ2-1; clone size: -; V gene: TRBV4-2; D gene: TRBD2; CDR3 DNA: TGTGCCAGCAGCCAAGAAGCGGGGACTTCCTACAATGAGCAGTTCTTC; CDR3 protein: CASSQEAGTSYNEQFF
J gene: TRBJ1-1; clone size: -; V gene: TRBV5-4; D gene: -; CDR3 DNA: TGTGCCAGCAGCTTGTGGGGAATGAACACTGAAGCTTTCTTT; CDR3 protein: CASSLWGMNTEAFF
J gene: TRBJ2-3; clone size: -; V gene: TRBV29-1; D gene: TRBD1; CDR3 DNA: TGCAGCGTTGGGGGACAGGGGACGCAGTATTTT; CDR3 protein: CSVGGQGTQYF
J gene: TRBJ1-1; clone size: -; V gene: TRBV18; D gene: TRBD1; CDR3 DNA: TGTGCCAGCTCACCCTACACAGGGGGACCTGAAGCTTTCTTT; CDR3 protein: CASSPYTGGPEAFF
J gene: TRBJ1-2; clone size: -; V gene: TRBV6-5; D gene: TRBD1; CDR3 DNA: TGTGCCAGCAGTTACCCCGGACAGGGAGGCTACACCTTC; CDR3 protein: CASSYPGQGGYTF
J gene: TRBJ2-6; clone size: -; V gene: TRBV6-6; D gene: -; CDR3 DNA: TGTGCCAGCAGTACAAGGGAGTCTGGGGCCAACGTCCTGACTTTC; CDR3 protein: CASSTRESGANVLTF
J gene: TRBJ2-1; clone size: -; V gene: TRBV30; D gene: -; CDR3 DNA: TGTGCCTGGATTGGGCTAGCCCCCTACAATGAGCAGTTCTTC; CDR3 protein: CAWIGLAPYNEQFF
J gene: TRBJ2-1; clone size: -; V gene: TRBV6-4; D gene: TRBD2; CDR3 DNA: TGTGCCAGCAGTGAGACGGGCGGGGGGACCTACAATGAGCAGTTCTTC; CDR3 protein: CASSETGGGTYNEQFF
J gene: TRBJ2-7; clone size: -; V gene: TRBV6-5; D gene: -; CDR3 DNA: TGTGCCAGCTCAAAAGACCGACGCTACGAGCAGTACTTC; CDR3 protein: CASSKDRRYEQYF
J gene: TRBJ2-5; clone size: -; V gene: TRBV4-2; D gene: TRBD2; CDR3 DNA: TGTGCCAGCAGCCAGGGGACTAGCGGGAGGGGGCAAGAGACCCAGTACTTC; CDR3 protein: CASSQGTSGRGQETQYF
J gene: TRBJ1-5; clone size: once; V gene: TRBV25-1; D gene: -; CDR3 DNA: TGTGCCAGCAGTGACGGCTGGGAGAGGCAGCCCCAGCATTTT; CDR3 protein: CASSDGWERQPQHF
J gene: TRBJ2-1; clone size: -; V gene: TRBV7-9; D gene: -; CDR3 DNA: TGTGCCAGCAGCTTGGACGGAGACAATGAGCAGTTCTTC; CDR3 protein: CASSLDGDNEQFF
J gene: TRBJ1-1; clone size: -; V gene: TRBV2; D gene: TRBD1; CDR3 DNA: TGTGCCAGCAGTGGGACAGGGCATGAAGCTTTCTTT; CDR3 protein: CASSGTGHEAFF
J gene: TRBJ2-7; clone size: -; V gene: TRBV5-8; D gene: -; CDR3 DNA: TGTGCCAGCAGCGAAAACATTGGAAGACCCTACGAGCAGTACTTC; CDR3 protein: CASSENIGRPYEQYF
J gene: TRBJ2-7; clone size: -; V gene: TRBV11-2; D gene: -; CDR3 DNA: TGTGCCAGCAGCTCCGCCCCGGTCGGTCTCCGAGCGGTGCAGTACTTC; CDR3 protein: CASSSAPVGLRAVQYF